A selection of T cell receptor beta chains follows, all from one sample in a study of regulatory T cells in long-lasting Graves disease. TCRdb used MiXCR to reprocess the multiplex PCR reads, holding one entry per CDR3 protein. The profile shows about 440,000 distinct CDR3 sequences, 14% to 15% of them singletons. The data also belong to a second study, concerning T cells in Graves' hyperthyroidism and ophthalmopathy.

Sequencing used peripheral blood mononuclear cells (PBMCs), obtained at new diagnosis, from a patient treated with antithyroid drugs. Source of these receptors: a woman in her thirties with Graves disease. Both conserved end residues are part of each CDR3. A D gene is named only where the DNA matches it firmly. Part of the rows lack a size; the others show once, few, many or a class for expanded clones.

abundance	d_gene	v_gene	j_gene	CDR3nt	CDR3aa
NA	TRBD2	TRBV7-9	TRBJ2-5	TGTGCCAGCAGCTTAGTAGCACTAGCGGGAGAGACCCAGTACTTC	CASSLVALAGETQYF
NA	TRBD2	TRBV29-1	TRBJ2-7	TGCAGCGTTGTTAGTGGAGCGGGGATCCCTTCCTACGAGCAGTACTTC	CSVVSGAGIPSYEQYF
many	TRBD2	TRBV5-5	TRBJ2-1	TGTGCCAGCAGCCCCGAGGGACTAGCGGGAGCCCTCCAGTTCTTC	CASSPEGLAGALQFF
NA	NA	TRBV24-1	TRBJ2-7	TGTGCCACCAGTGATTTGGGACCGGAAACGGGAAAGCAGTACTTC	CATSDLGPETGKQYF
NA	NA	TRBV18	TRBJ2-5	TGTGCCAGCTCACCATTGGGGACTCAAGAGACCCAGTACTTC	CASSPLGTQETQYF
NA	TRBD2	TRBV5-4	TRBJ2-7	TGTGCCAGCAGCCCCGGGACTAGCGGGAGTCGGCGGGAGCAGTACTTC	CASSPGTSGSRREQYF
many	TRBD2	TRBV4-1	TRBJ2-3	TGCGCCAGCAGCTTTCTGATGTGGCGGGAGGGCGATACGCAGTATTTT	CASSFLMWREGDTQYF
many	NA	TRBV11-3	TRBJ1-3	TGTGCCAGCAGCCGAGGGAGCTCTGGAAACACCATATATTTT	CASSRGSSGNTIYF
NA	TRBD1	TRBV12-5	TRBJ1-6	TGTGCTAGTGGTTTGGGTTGGACAGGGAGGAATTCACCCCTCCACTTT	CASGLGWTGRNSPLHF
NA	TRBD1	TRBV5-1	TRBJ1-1	TGCGCCAGCAGCTTCAGGGGGGGTCACACTGAAGCTTTCTTT	CASSFRGGHTEAFF
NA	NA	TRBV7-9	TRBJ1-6	TGTGCCAGCAGCAATACAGGGCTCTCACCCCTCCACTTT	CASSNTGLSPLHF
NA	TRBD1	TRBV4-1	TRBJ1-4	TGCGCCAGCAGCCATTGGGGACAGGGGGAACAAGATGAAAAACTGTTTTTT	CASSHWGQGEQDEKLFF
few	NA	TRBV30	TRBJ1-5	TGTGCCTGGAGACATACCGGGGGCAATCAGCCCCAGCATTTT	CAWRHTGGNQPQHF
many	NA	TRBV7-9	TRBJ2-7	TGTGCCAGCAGCGGGAGCGTGTACGAGCAGTACTTC	CASSGSVYEQYF
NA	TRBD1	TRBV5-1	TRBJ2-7	TGCGCCAGCAGCTTGGCGACAGGGGTAGCATTCTACGAGCAGTACTTC	CASSLATGVAFYEQYF
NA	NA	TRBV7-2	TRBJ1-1	TGTGCCAGCAGCTTAGTTTCCATGAACACTGAAGCTTTCTTT	CASSLVSMNTEAFF
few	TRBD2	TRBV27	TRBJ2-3	TGTGCCAGCAGTCCCGGGACTACCCTAGATACGCAGTATTTT	CASSPGTTLDTQYF
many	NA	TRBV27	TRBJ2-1	TGTGCCAGCAGTTTAACTGCTAGCTATGAGCAGTTCTTC	CASSLTASYEQFF
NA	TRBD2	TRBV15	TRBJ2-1	TGTGCCACCAGCAGCCCTAGCGGGAGGACCTACAATGGGCAGTTCTTC	CATSSPSGRTYNGQFF
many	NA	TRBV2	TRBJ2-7	TGTGCCAGCAGTCGGACAGTTTCCTACGAGCAGTACTTC	CASSRTVSYEQYF
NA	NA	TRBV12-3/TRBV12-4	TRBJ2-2	TGTGCCAGCAGCCCCGGGGCGGGGGAGCTGTTTTTT	CASSPGAGELFF
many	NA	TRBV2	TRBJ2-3	TGTGCCAGCAGTGATGGAAACACAGATACGCAGTATTTT	CASSDGNTDTQYF
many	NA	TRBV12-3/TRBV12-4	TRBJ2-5	TGTGCCAGCAGTTTCGAGACGGGAGTGGAGCAAGAGACCCAGTACTTC	CASSFETGVEQETQYF
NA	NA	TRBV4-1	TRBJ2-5	TGCGCCAGCAGCCAGGGTGTTCAAGAGACCCAGTACTTC	CASSQGVQETQYF
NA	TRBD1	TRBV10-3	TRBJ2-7	TGTGCCATCACGCCAGGGGGTTCCTACGAGCAGTACTTC	CAITPGGSYEQYF
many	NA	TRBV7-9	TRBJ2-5	TGTGCCAGCAGCTTAGGGACGGAGCAAGAGACCCAGTACTTC	CASSLGTEQETQYF
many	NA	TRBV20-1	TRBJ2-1	TGCAGTGCTAGAGCCCTAGGTCAAACATGGAATGAGCAGTTCTTC	CSARALGQTWNEQFF
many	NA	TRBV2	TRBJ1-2	TGTGCCAGCAGTGTGGGAGGCTTCTCTGGCTACACCTTC	CASSVGGFSGYTF
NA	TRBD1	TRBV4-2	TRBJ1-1	TGTGCCAGCAGCCAATCAGGGGGCGGGGGAGCTTTCTTT	CASSQSGGGGAFF
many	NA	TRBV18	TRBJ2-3	TGTGCCAGCTCACCACCGAAAGATACGCAGTATTTT	CASSPPKDTQYF
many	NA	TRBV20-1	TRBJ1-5	TGCAGTGCTAGAGAATCCAAGGGACATGGGCCCCAGCATTTT	CSARESKGHGPQHF
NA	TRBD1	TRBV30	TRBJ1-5	TGTGCCTGGGGACAGGGGGCGATAAGCGGGAGGCCCCAGCATTTT	CAWGQGAISGRPQHF
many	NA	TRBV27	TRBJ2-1	TGTGCCAGCAGTTTACAACCTCCGTGGGGGCTAGCGGATGAGCAGTTCTTC	CASSLQPPWGLADEQFF
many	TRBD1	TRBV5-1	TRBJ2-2	TGCGCCAGCAGCCTAACCGGGACAGGGCCCGGGGAGCTGTTTTTT	CASSLTGTGPGELFF
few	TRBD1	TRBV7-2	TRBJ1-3	TGTGCCAGCAGGCGTCAGGGGGCGTTGGGAAACACCATATATTTT	CASRRQGALGNTIYF
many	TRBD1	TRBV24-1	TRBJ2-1	TGTGCCACCAGTGACCCGGGGACAGGGGACAATGAGCAGTTCTTC	CATSDPGTGDNEQFF
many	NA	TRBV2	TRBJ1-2	TGTGCCAGCAGTGAAGGGTCGGCCTATGGCTACACCTTC	CASSEGSAYGYTF
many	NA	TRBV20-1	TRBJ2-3	TGCAGTGTTCAAACCGACTCCCTGGGGGATACGCAGTATTTT	CSVQTDSLGDTQYF
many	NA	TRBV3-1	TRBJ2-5	TGTGCCAGCAGCCAAGATCTCCAGGGCGGCCAAGAGACCCAGTACTTC	CASSQDLQGGQETQYF
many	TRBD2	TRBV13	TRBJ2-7	TGTGCCAGCAGCTACGGGACTAGCGATCCCTACGAGCAGTACTTC	CASSYGTSDPYEQYF
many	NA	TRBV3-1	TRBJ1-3	TGTGCCAGCAGCCCTATCGACATGCACTCTGGAAACACCATATATTTT	CASSPIDMHSGNTIYF
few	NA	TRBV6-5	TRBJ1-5	TGTGCCAGCAGTTACTCTATGGACACAAATCAGCCCCAGCATTTT	CASSYSMDTNQPQHF